This entry is about one TCR delta chain. This record comes from a study of gamma-delta chains in newborns, infants, children. Study-wide background: Polyclonal expansion of innate γδ T cells after birth follows microbial exposure.

With CATT, TCRdb re-called clones from the reads. The table lists 10,000 to 13,000 delta-chain clones, 9% to 10% of them singletons. J gave up 2 bases and V 5 bases, and 9 bases lay outside the gene matches. The CDR3 is 15 amino acids. CDR1 is GEAIGNYY, CDR2 EKD, per germline. Sequencing was carried out using blood. This clonotype was obtained from a child who was a newborn, infant or young child, either healthy, febrile or measles-vaccinated (not recorded which). The V call is TRDV2, the J call TRDJ1, with 8 bases fitting TRDD3. CDR3 DNA: TGTGCCTGTGTAGGCCTGGGGGACCCGACCGATAAACTCATCTTT. Protein sequence: CACVGLGDPTDKLIF.